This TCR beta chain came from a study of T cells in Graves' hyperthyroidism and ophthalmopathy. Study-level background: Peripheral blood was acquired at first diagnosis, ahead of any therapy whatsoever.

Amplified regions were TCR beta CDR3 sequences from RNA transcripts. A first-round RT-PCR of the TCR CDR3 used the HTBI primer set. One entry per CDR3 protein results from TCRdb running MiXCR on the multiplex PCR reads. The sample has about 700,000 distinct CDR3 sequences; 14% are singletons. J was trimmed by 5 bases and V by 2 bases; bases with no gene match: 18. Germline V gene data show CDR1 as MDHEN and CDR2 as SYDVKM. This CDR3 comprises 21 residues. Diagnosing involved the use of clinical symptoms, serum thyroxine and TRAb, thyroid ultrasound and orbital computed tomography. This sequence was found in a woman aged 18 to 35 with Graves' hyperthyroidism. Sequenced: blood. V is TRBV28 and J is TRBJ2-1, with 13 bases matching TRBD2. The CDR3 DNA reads TGTGCCAGCAGTTTAACCTGGTCAAGGACTAGCGGGAGAGTCACCCACAATGAGCAGTTCTTC. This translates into CASSLTWSRTSGRVTHNEQFF. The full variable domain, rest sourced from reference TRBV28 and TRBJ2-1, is DVKVTQSSRYLVKRTGEKVFLECVQDMDHENMFWYRQDPGLGLRLIYFSYDVKMKEKGDIPEGYSVSREKKERFSLILESASTNQTSMYLCASSLTWSRTSGRVTHNEQFFGPGTRLTVL.